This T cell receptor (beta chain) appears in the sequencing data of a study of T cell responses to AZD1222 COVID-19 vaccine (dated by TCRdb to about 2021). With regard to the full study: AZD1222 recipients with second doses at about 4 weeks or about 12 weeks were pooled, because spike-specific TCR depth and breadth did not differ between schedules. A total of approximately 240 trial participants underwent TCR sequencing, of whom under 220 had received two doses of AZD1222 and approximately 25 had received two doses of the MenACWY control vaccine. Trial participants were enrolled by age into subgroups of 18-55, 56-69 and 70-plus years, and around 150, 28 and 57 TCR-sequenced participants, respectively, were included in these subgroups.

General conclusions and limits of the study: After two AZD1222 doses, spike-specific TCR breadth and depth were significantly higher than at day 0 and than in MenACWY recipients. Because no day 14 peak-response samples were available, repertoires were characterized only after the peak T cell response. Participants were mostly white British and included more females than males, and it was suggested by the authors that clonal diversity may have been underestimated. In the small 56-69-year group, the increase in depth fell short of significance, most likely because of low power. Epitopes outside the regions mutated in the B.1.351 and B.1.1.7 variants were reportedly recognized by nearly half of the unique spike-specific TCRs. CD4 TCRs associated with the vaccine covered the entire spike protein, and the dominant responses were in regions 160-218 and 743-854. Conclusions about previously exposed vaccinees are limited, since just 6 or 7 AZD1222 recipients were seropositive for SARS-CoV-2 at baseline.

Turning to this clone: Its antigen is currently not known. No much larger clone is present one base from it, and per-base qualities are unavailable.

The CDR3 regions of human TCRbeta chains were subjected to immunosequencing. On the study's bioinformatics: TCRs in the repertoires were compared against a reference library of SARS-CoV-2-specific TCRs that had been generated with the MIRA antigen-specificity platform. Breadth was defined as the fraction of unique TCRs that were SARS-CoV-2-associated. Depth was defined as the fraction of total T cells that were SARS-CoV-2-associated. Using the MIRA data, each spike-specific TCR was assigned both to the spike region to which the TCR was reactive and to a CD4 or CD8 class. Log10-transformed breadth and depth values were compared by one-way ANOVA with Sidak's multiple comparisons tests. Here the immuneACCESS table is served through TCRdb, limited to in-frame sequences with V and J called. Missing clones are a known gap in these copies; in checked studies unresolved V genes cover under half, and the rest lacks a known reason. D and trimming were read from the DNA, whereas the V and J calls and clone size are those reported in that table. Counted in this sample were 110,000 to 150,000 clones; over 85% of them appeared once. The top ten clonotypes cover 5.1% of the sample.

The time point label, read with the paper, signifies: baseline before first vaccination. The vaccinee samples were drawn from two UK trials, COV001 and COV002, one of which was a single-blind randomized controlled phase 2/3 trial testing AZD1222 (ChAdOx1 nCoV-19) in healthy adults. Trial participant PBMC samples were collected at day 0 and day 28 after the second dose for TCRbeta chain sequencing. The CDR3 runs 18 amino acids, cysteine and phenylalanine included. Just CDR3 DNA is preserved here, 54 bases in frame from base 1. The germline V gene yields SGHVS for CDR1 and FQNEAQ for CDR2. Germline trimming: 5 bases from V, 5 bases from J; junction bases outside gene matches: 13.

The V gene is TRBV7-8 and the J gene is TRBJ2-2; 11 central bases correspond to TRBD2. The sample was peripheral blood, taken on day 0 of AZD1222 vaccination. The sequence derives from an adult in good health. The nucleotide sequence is TGTGCCAGCAGCCCCGCCCGAGCGGGACTAGCGGTAACCGGGGAGCTGTTTTTT. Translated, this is CASSPARAGLAVTGELFF. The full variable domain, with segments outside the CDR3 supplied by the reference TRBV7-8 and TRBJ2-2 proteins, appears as GAGVSQSPRYKVAKRGQDVALRCDPISGHVSLFWYQQALGQGPEFLTYFQNEAQLDKSGLPSDRFFAERPEGSVSTLKIQRTQQEDSAVYLCASSPARAGLAVTGELFFGEGSRLTVL.